This T cell receptor (beta chain) was profiled in a study of blood T cell repertoires in COVID-19. Looking at the study overall: Some COVID-19 samples were acute and others convalescent; all came from the United States, Italy and Spain. PBMCs, B-cell-depleted T cells, or T cells were the source of the cDNA or gDNA that made up the material.

Some clones are missing from TCRdb's copy, which holds only in-frame ones; the method was immunoSEQ multiplex PCR. Counted here are roughly 240,000 clones, about four fifths occurring once; the ten biggest clones make up about 3.8%. This clone appeared many times. Allocation to cohorts depended on clinical history reported by the participants. The sequencing input was PBMCs or T cells enriched from blood (not recorded which). The sequence was collected from a woman aged 40 to 50 who had been exposed to COVID-19.

CDR3 nucleotides: TGTGCCAGCAGTGAAGAAGGGGGTGGGGCCAACGTCCTGACTTTC. Its translation is CASSEEGGGANVLTF. V usage is TRBV6-1 and J usage is TRBJ2-6, with D possibly being TRBD1 (6 bases). Germline assignment: CDR1 MNHNS and CDR2 SASEGT. This CDR3 has 15 amino acids. Between the trimmed V and J ends, which lost 1 base and 3 bases, there was a span of 7 bases.